One sample yielded the 18 T cell receptor beta chains listed below, sequenced in a study of blood T cell repertoires in COVID-19. TCRdb's table, derived via immunoSEQ multiplex PCR, lists solely in-frame clones and lacks some. Among 200,000 to 250,000 clones listed, under 90% were seen once. Source material: PBMCs or T cells enriched from blood (not recorded which). These receptor sequences come from a woman aged 50 to 65 with acute COVID-19.

The chain links TRBV4-2 to TRBJ2-7, with 9 bases matching TRBD2. The CDR3 has 18 residues. Germline values: CDR1 LGHNA, CDR2 YNFKEQ. J was trimmed by 1 base and V by 3 bases; bases with no gene match: 13. CDR3 loop: CASSQGEVRGRGSYEQYF. DNA of the CDR3: TGTGCCAGCAGCCAGGGGGAGGTTCGCGGGAGGGGTTCCTACGAGCAGTACTTC.

The chain combines TRBV11-3 with TRBJ2-3; D call uncertain. Per the germline V gene, CDR1 is SGHNT and CDR2 is YENEEA. The CDR3 is 14 residues long. Trimming cost V 2 bases and J 4 bases, with 10 bases left between them. The CDR3, as DNA: TGTGCCAGCAGCTTATCCAGGATGGCAGATACGCAGTATTTT. Translated, it gives CASSLSRMADTQYF.

The chain carries TRBV6-5 and TRBJ2-7; 7 positions agree with TRBD2. V shed 6 bases and J 3 bases; nucleotides not matched to a gene: 8. Germline assignment: CDR1 MNHEY and CDR2 SVGAGI. The CDR3 covers 14 residues. The CDR3, as DNA: TGTGCCAGCAGGAGCGGGGCCCAACACTACGAGCAGTACTTC. Its protein is CASRSGAQHYEQYF.

The chain employs TRBV6-6 and TRBJ1-1; no firm D call. V lost 0 bases to trimming and J lost 1 base, with 6 bases between them. The CDR3 consists of 14 residues. CDR1 is MNHNY and CDR2 is SVGAGI in the germline V gene (reference sequence). CDR3: CASSYSEGNTEAFF. The CDR3 DNA follows: TGTGCCAGCAGTTACTCAGAGGGGAACACTGAAGCTTTCTTT.

The rearrangement uses TRBV9 and TRBJ1-2; tentatively, D is TRBD1 (5 bases). In germline, CDR1 is SGDLS, CDR2 YYNGEE. The CDR3 runs 19 residues. The V end lost 6 bases, the J end lost 4 bases, and 31 bases lay between the germline ends. In DNA form, the CDR3 reads TGTGCCAGCATCCTTCGAGTGCCGGGGGAGGGAGGTCCTCTCTATGGCTACACCTTC. It yields the protein CASILRVPGEGGPLYGYTF. The variable domain in full, with the rest retrieved from reference TRBV9 and TRBJ1-2, is DSGVTQTPKHLITATGQRVTLRCSPRSGDLSVYWYQQSLDQGLQFLIQYYNGEERAKGNILERFSAQQFPDLHSELNLSSLELGDSALYFCASILRVPGEGGPLYGYTFGSGTRLTVV.

This rearrangement joins TRBV18 to TRBJ1-3; 8 bases fit TRBD1. The CDR3 length is 14 residues. Germline loops: CDR1 KGHSH, CDR2 LQKENI. Trimming removed 6 bases from V and 2 bases from J; junction bases left unmatched: 3. The CDR3 loop is CASSLTGAGNTIYF. CDR3 DNA: TGTGCCAGCTCCCTGACAGGGGCTGGAAACACCATATATTTT.

Only one count was recorded for this clone. This rearrangement joins TRBV7-9 to TRBJ1-1; D is undetermined. The V end was cut by 5 bases, the J end by 4 bases, with 8 bases between. This CDR3 is built from 12 residues. Germline CDR1 SEHNR, CDR2 FQNEAQ (reference sequence). CDR3 nucleotide sequence: TGTGCCAGCAGCCGTACAAGCACTGAAGCTTTCTTT. Amino acids: CASSRTSTEAFF. The variable domain in full, with the rest retrieved from reference TRBV7-9 and TRBJ1-1, is DTGVSQNPRHKITKRGQNVTFRCDPISEHNRLYWYRQTLGQGPEFLTYFQNEAQLEKSRLLSDRFSAERPKGSFSTLEIQRTEQGDSAMYLCASSRTSTEAFFGQGTRLTVV.

The gene calls are TRBV5-6 and TRBJ1-2; D may be TRBD1 (5 bases). V shed 1 base and J shed 5 bases, with 12 bases lying between them. Germline values: CDR1 SGHDT, CDR2 YYEEEE. The CDR3 runs 14 residues. CDR3 bases: TGTGCCAGCAGCTTGAGGGGCGCCGGTTATGGCTACACCTTC. Its protein product is CASSLRGAGYGYTF. The full variable domain, in which reference TRBV5-6 and TRBJ1-2 provide the parts outside the CDR3, is DAGVTQSPTHLIKTRGQQVTLRCSPKSGHDTVSWYQQALGQGPQFIFQYYEEEERQRGNFPDRFSGHQFPNYSSELNVNALLLGDSALYLCASSLRGAGYGYTFGSGTRLTVV.

V usage is TRBV18 and J usage is TRBJ2-7; TRBD1 matches at 7 bases. This CDR3 contains 13 residues. Trimming took 2 bases from V and 4 from J; bases not matched to a gene: 2. Germline V gives CDR1 KGHSH, CDR2 LQKENI. The CDR3 here is CASSPNRGYEQYF. DNA of the CDR3: TGTGCCAGCTCACCAAACAGGGGTTACGAGCAGTACTTC.

This sequence joins TRBV18 and TRBJ1-3; D possibly corresponds to TRBD1 (5 bases). Between the trimmed V and J ends, which lost 6 bases and 0 bases, there was a span of 15 bases. Germline values: CDR1 KGHSH, CDR2 LQKENI. The CDR3 consists of 16 residues. The CDR3 loop is CASSAGMVISGNTIYF. In nucleotides, the CDR3 is TGTGCCAGCTCGGCAGGGATGGTGATCTCTGGAAACACCATATATTTT.

This chain uses TRBV15 with TRBJ2-7; TRBD2 agrees at 8 bases. The germline V gene has CDR1 LNHNV and CDR2 YYDKDF (reference sequence). The junction had 4 bases not matched to a gene; V was cut back by 1 base and J by 2 bases. The CDR3 has 15 residues. CDR3 in amino acids: CATSRATGGTYEQYF. DNA for the CDR3: TGTGCCACCAGCAGAGCCACGGGAGGGACCTACGAGCAGTACTTC.

This clone was seen a single time. The genes are TRBV7-9 and TRBJ2-5; 8 bases are shared with TRBD2. Trimming took 1 base from V and 1 from J; bases not matched to a gene: 2. The CDR3 spans 15 residues. From germline, CDR1 is SEHNR and CDR2 FQNEAQ (reference sequence). The CDR3 region is CASSLVAGSQETQYF. The CDR3 coding sequence is TGTGCCAGCAGCTTAGTAGCGGGGAGCCAAGAGACCCAGTACTTC.

This chain uses TRBV2 with TRBJ2-1; 9 nucleotides align to TRBD2. The CDR3 is made up of 15 amino acids. The V and J ends lost 4 bases and 3 bases, in that order; junction bases with no gene match: 4. Germline CDR1 SNHLY, CDR2 FYNNEI. CDR3 sequence (DNA): TGTGCCAGCAGTGCCGAGCGGGGGGACTACAATGAGCAGTTCTTC. Protein: CASSAERGDYNEQFF.

V and J are TRBV5-1 and TRBJ2-7; 9 bases match TRBD1. The length of the CDR3 is 14 residues. V lost 7 bases to trimming and J lost 6 bases; unmatched junction nucleotides: 11. Germline V gene lookup returns CDR1 SGHRS and CDR2 YFSETQ. This CDR3 reads CASSPRDRASEQYF. Here the CDR3 DNA reads TGCGCCAGCTCCCCCCGGGACAGGGCCTCCGAGCAGTACTTC.

The chain recombines TRBV3-1 (or the pseudogene TRBV3-2) with TRBJ2-7, with TRBD2 identical over 13 bases. The CDR3 totals 16 residues. V gave up 5 bases and J gave up 3 bases; unmatched junction bases: 7. From germline, CDR1 is LGHDT and CDR2 YNNKEL (reference sequence). The CDR3 bases are TGTGCCAGCAGCTCCCGGACTAGCGGGAGAGTCTACGAGCAGTACTTC. This sequence encodes CASSSRTSGRVYEQYF.

V usage is TRBV6-5 and J usage is TRBJ2-2, with TRBD1 matching over 8 bases. V was clipped by 2 bases and J by 4 bases; unmatched bases: 0. This CDR3 contains 14 residues. Germline assignment: CDR1 MNHEY and CDR2 SVGAGI. As DNA, the CDR3 is TGTGCCAGCAGTTACGACAGGGGCACCGGGGAGCTGTTTTTT. It translates to CASSYDRGTGELFF.

The chain employs TRBV18 and TRBJ2-7; D ambiguous. The V end lost 3 bases, the J end lost 0 bases, and 9 bases lay between the germline ends. The germline CDR1 and CDR2 sequences are KGHSH and LQKENI. This CDR3 is built from 14 residues. The CDR3 coding sequence is TGTGCCAGCTCACCGATGGGCAGCTCCTACGAGCAGTACTTC. Translated, it gives CASSPMGSSYEQYF.

The V call is TRBV28, the J call TRBJ1-2; D ambiguous. V was shortened by 3 bases and J by 6 bases, with 20 bases between the two germline ends. CDR3 length: 16 residues. Germline V lookup: CDR1 MDHEN, CDR2 SYDVKM. This CDR3 is CASSFELMTRRHGYTF. Written as DNA, the CDR3 is TGTGCCAGCAGTTTTGAGTTGATGACCCGGAGGCATGGCTACACCTTC.